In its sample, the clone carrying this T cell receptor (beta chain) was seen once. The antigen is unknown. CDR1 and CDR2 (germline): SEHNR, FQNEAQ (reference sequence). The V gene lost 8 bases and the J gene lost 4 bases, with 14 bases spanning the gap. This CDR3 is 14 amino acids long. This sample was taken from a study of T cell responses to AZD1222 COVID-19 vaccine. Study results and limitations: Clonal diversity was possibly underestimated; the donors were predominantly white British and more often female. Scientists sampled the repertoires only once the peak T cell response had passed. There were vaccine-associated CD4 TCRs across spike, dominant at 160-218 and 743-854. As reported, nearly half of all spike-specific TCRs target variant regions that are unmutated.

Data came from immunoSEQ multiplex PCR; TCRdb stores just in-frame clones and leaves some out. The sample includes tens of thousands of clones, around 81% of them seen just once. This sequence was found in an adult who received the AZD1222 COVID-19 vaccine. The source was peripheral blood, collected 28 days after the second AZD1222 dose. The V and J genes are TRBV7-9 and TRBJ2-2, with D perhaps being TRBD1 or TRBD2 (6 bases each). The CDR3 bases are TGTGCCAGCTGGGGGGACAAAGTCACCGGGGAGCTGTTTTTT. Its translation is CASWGDKVTGELFF.